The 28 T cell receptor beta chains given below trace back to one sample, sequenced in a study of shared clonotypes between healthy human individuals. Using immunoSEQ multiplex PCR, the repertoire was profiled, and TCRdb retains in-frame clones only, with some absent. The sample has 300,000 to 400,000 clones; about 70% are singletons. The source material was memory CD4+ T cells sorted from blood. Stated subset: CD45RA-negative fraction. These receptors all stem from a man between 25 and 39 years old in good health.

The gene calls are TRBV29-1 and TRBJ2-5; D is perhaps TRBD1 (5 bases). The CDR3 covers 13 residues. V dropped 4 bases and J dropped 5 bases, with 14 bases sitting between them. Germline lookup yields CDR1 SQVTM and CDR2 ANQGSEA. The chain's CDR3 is CSVVGSGYETQYF. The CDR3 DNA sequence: TGCAGCGTTGTAGGCTCAGGGTACGAGACCCAGTACTTC.

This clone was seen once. The CDR3, as DNA: TGTGCCAGCATGAGGGGGGCCACCGGGGAGCTGTTTTTT. Amino acid sequence: CASMRGATGELFF. The rearrangement joins TRBV6-4 to TRBJ2-2, with D possibly called TRBD1 or TRBD2 (6 bases each). The CDR3 sequence is 13 residues long. In germline, CDR1 is MRHNA, CDR2 SNTAGT. Between the trimmed V and J ends, which lost 7 bases and 4 bases, there was a span of 10 bases.

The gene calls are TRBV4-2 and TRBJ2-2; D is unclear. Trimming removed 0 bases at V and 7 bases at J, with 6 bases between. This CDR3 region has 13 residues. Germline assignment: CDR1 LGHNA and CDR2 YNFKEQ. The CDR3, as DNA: TGTGCCAGCAGCCAAGAGAGGTTCGGGGAGCTGTTTTTT. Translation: CASSQERFGELFF.

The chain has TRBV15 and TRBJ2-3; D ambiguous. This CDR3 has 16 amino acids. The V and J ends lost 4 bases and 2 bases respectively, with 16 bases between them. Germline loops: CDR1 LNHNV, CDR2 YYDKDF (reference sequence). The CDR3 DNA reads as TGTGCCACCAGCATCGGAGTCGGTTCGAACACAGATACGCAGTATTTT. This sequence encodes CATSIGVGSNTDTQYF.

CDR3 protein: CASSIGSDSPNQPQHF. The CDR3 bases are TGTGCCAGCAGTATAGGATCGGACAGCCCAAATCAGCCCCAGCATTTT. The chain is built from TRBV28 and TRBJ1-5; maybe TRBD1 (6 bases). V was pared by 5 bases and J by 4 bases, with 18 bases between. The germline V gene has CDR1 MDHEN and CDR2 SYDVKM. The CDR3 contains 16 residues.

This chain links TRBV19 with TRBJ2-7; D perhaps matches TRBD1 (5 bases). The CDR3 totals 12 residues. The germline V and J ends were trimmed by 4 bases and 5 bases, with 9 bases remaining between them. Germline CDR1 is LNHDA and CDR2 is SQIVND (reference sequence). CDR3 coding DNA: TGTGCCAGTAGTACAGGGTCCCACGAGCAGTACTTC. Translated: CASSTGSHEQYF.

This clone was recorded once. CDR3 sequence reads: CASSFQGTGQGQYF. The CDR3 bases are TGTGCCAGCAGTTTTCAGGGGACAGGGCAAGGGCAGTACTTC. This chain joins TRBV2 and TRBJ2-7; 9 nucleotides line up with TRBD1. V lost 5 bases, J lost 9 bases, and 11 bases stayed unmatched. The CDR3 runs to 14 residues. Germline values: CDR1 SNHLY, CDR2 FYNNEI.

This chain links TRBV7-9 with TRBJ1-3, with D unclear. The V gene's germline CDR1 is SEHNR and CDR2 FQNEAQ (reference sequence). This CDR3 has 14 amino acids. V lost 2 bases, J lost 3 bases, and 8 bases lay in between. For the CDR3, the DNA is TGTGCCAGCAGCTTAAACAGCGGTGGAAACACCATATATTTT. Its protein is CASSLNSGGNTIYF.

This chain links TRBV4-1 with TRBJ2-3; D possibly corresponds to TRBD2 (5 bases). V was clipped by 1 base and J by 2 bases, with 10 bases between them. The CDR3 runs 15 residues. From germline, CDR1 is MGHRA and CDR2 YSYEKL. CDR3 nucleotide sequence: TGCGCCAGCAGCCAAGTAGGCGGGCCCACAGATACGCAGTATTTT. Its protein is CASSQVGGPTDTQYF.

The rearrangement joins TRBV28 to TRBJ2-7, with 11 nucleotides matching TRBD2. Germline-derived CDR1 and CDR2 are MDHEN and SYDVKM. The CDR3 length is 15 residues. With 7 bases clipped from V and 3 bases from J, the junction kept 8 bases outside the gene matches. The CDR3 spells CASKELAGANYEQYF. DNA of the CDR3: TGTGCCAGCAAAGAACTAGCGGGAGCGAACTACGAGCAGTACTTC.

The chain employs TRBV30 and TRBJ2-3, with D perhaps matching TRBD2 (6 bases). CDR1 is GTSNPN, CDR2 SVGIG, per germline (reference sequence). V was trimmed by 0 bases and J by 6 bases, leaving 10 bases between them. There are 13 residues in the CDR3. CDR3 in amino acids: CAWSVRGLDTQYF. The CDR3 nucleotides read TGTGCCTGGAGTGTAAGGGGACTCGATACGCAGTATTTT.

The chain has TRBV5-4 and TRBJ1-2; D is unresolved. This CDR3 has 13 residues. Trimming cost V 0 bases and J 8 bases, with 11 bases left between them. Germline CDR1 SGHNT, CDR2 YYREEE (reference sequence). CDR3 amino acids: CASSLVQVHGYTF. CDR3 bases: TGTGCCAGCAGCTTGGTTCAGGTACACGGCTACACCTTC.

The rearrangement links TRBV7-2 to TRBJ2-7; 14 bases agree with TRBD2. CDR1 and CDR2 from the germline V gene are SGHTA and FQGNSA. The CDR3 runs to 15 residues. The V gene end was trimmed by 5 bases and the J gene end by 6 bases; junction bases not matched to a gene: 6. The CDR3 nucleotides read TGTGCCAGCAGCGGGGGACTAGCGGGAGTCGGCGAGCAGTACTTC. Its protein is CASSGGLAGVGEQYF.

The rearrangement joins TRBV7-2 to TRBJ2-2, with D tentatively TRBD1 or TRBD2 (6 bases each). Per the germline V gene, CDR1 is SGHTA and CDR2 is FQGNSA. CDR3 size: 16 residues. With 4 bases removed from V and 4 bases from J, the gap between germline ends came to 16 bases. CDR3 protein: CASSYPMGGVTGELFF. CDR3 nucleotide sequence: TGTGCCAGCAGCTACCCCATGGGGGGCGTCACCGGGGAGCTGTTTTTT.

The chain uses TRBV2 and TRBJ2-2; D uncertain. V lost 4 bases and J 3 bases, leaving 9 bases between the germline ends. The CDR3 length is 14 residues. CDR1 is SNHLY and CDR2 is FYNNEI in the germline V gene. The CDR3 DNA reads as TGTGCCAGCAGTGGACTGGTGGACACCGGGGAGCTGTTTTTT. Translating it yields CASSGLVDTGELFF.

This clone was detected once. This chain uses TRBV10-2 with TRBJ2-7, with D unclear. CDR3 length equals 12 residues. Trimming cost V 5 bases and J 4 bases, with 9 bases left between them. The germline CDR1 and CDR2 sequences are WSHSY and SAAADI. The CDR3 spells CASSNSYYEQYF. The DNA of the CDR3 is TGCGCCAGCAGTAACAGCTATTACGAGCAGTACTTC.

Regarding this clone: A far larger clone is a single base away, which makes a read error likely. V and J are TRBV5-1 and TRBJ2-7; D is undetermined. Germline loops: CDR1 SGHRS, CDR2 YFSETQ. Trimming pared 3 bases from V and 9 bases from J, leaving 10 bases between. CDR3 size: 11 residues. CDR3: CASSSDQRQYF. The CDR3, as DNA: TGCGCCAGCAGCTCGGATCAGAGGCAGTACTTC.

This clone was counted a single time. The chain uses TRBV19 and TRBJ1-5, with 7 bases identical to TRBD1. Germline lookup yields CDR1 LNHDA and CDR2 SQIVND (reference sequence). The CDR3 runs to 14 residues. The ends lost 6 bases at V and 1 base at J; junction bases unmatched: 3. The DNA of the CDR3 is TGTGCCAGTAGGCGACAGGGCAGCAATCAGCCCCAGCATTTT. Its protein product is CASRRQGSNQPQHF.

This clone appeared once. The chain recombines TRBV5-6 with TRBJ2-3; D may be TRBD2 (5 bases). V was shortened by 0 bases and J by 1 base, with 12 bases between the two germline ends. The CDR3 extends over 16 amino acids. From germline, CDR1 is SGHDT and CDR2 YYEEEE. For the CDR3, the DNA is TGTGCCAGCAGCTTGGTTTCGGGGTCCGGCACAGATACGCAGTATTTT. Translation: CASSLVSGSGTDTQYF. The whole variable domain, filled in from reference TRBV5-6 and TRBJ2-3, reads DAGVTQSPTHLIKTRGQQVTLRCSPKSGHDTVSWYQQALGQGPQFIFQYYEEEERQRGNFPDRFSGHQFPNYSSELNVNALLLGDSALYLCASSLVSGSGTDTQYFGPGTRLTVL.

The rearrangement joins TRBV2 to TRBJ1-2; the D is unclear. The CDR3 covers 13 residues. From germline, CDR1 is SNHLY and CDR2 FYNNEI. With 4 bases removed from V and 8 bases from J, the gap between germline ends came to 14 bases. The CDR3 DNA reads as TGTGCCAGCAGTGTCTTGTTAGGGAAAGGCTACACCTTC. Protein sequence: CASSVLLGKGYTF.

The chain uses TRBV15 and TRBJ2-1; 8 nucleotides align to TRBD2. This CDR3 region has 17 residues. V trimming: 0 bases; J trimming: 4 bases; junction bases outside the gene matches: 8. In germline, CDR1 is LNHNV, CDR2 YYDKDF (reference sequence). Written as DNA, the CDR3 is TGTGCCACCAGCAGAGATCTCTTACTAGCGGAGTACAATGAGCAGTTCTTC. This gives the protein CATSRDLLLAEYNEQFF.

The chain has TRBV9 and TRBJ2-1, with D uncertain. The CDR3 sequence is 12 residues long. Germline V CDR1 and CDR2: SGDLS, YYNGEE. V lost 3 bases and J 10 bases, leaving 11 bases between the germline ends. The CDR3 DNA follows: TGTGCCAGCAGCGCCACGGAGTACGAGCAGTTCTTC. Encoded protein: CASSATEYEQFF. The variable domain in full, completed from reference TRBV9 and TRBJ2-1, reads DSGVTQTPKHLITATGQRVTLRCSPRSGDLSVYWYQQSLDQGLQFLIQYYNGEERAKGNILERFSAQQFPDLHSELNLSSLELGDSALYFCASSATEYEQFFGPGTRLTVL.

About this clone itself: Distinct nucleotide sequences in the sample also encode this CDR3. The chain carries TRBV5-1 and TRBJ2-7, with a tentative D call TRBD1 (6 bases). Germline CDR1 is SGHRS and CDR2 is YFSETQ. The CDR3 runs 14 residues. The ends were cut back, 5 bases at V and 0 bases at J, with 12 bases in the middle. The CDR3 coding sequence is TGCGCCAGCAGTAGGCGACAGGACTCCTACGAGCAGTACTTC. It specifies CASSRRQDSYEQYF.

This CDR3 is CASRYGHTNEKLFF. The DNA for the CDR3 is TGTGCCAGCAGATATGGACACACGAATGAAAAACTGTTTTTT. This chain connects TRBV6-5 to TRBJ1-4; D is possibly TRBD1 (5 bases). The CDR3 has 14 residues. Trimming shortened V by 6 bases and J by 5 bases, and 13 bases separated the two germline ends. Germline lookup yields CDR1 MNHEY and CDR2 SVGAGI.

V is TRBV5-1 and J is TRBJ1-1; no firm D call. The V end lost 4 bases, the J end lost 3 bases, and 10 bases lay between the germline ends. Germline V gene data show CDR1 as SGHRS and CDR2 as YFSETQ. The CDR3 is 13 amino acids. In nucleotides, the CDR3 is TGCGCCAGCAGCCCGTGGAGGGACACTGAAGCTTTCTTT. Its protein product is CASSPWRDTEAFF.

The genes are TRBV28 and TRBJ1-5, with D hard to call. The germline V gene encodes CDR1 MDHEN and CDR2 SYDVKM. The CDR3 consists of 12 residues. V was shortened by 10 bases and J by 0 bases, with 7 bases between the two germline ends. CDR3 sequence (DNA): TGTGCCACCCAGGATAGCAATCAGCCCCAGCATTTT. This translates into CATQDSNQPQHF.

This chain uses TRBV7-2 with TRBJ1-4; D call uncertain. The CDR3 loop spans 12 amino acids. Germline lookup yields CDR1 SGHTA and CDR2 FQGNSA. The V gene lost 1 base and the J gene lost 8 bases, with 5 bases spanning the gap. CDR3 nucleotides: TGTGCCAGCAGCTTAGGTAGCGAAAAACTGTTTTTT. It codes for CASSLGSEKLFF.

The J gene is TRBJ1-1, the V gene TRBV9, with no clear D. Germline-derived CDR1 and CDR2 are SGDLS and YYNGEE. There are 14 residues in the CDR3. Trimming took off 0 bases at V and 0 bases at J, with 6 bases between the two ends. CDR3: CASSVAPLNTEAFF. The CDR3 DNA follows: TGTGCCAGCAGCGTAGCCCCATTGAACACTGAAGCTTTCTTT.